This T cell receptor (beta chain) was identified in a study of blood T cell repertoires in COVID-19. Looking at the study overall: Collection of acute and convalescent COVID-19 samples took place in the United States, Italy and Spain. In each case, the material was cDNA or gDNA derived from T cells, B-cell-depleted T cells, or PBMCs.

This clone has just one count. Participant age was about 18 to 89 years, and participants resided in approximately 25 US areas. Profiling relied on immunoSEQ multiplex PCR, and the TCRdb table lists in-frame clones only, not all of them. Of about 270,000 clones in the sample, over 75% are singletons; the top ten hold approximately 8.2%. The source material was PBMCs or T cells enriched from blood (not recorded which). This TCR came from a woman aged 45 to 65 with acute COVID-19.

The CDR3 region has the DNA TGTGCCAGCAGCTTAGGTTCCAGGCTGAACACTGAAGCTTTCTTT. Translation: CASSLGSRLNTEAFF. The V and J genes are TRBV13 and TRBJ1-1, with no clear D. There are 15 residues in the CDR3. The germline V gene has CDR1 PRHDT and CDR2 FYEKMQ (reference sequence). Deletions cut 0 bases from V and 0 bases from J, with 8 bases between.